The rows below give T cell receptor beta chains drawn from one sample of a study of human T cells and chemical hapten exposure. MiXCR, run by TCRdb on the RACE reads, gives a single entry per CDR3 protein. The data show about 54,000 distinct CDR3 sequences, with more than 9% seen just once and over 1.5% held by the top ten. Sequencing was performed on whole blood, taken in connection with sensitization to the hapten diphenylcyclopropenone (DPC). The receptors come from a woman between 50 and 59 years old with alopecia areata. Some clones in this sample may be carry-over from other donors' samples. The conserved cysteine and the conserved F or W are not part of the CDR3 here. The order of the fields is CDR3 protein, J gene, V gene.

cdr3_aa: ASSQSSGRGQETQY; j_call: TRBJ2-5; v_call: TRBV28
cdr3_aa: ASSQFSPIQSFEKDRTDYEQY; j_call: TRBJ2-7; v_call: TRBV23-1
cdr3_aa: SSRAQGNTEAF; j_call: TRBJ1-1; v_call: TRBV29-1
cdr3_aa: ASSPPGQGKKGYT; j_call: TRBJ1-2; v_call: TRBV12-3/TRBV12-4
cdr3_aa: ASSVGLAGGTDTQY; j_call: TRBJ2-3; v_call: TRBV6-5
cdr3_aa: ASSSTGVVQSGANVLT; j_call: TRBJ2-6; v_call: TRBV6-2/TRBV6-3
cdr3_aa: ASSQVKLLAVTF; j_call: TRBJ1-1; v_call: TRBV4-2
cdr3_aa: ASSLFFSRVHRVSSYNEQF; j_call: TRBJ2-1; v_call: TRBV11-2
cdr3_aa: ASSIAGLAGGLRY; j_call: TRBJ2-4; v_call: TRBV19
cdr3_aa: ASSSGQGAGELF; j_call: TRBJ2-2; v_call: TRBV7-2